There are a few counts of the clone carrying this T cell receptor (beta chain). This entry is derived from a study of T-cell reconstitution after alpha-beta-depleted transplantation in children. Trimming removed 4 bases at V and 2 bases at J, with 12 bases between. The CDR3 has 15 amino acids. CDR1 and CDR2 (germline): MDHEN, SYDVKM. A TCRbeta library incorporating unique molecular identifiers was prepared. Using its own MiXCR run on the PCR reads, TCRdb lists one record per CDR3 protein. This sample has about 980,000 distinct CDR3 sequences, with around 30% found just once. This clonotype was obtained from a boy under two years old who had a stem cell transplant for SCID, so the T cells may come from the graft donor. This specimen was PBMCs, mostly from graft donor cells, taken 360 days after TCRalphabeta/CD19-depleted stem cell transplant. V and J are TRBV28 and TRBJ1-5; a possible D gene is TRBD1 (5 bases). The CDR3 sequence is CASSSAGKGNQPQHF. In nucleotides, the CDR3 is TGTGCCAGCAGTTCTGCAGGGAAGGGCAATCAGCCCCAGCATTTT.